The entry below describes one T cell receptor beta chain. Antigen: not known. The data were taken from a study of CD8 T cells in ankylosing spondylitis. MiXCR, applied by TCRdb to the 5' RACE reads, yields one record per CDR3 protein. The sample has a few hundred thousand distinct CDR3 sequences, under 8.5% seen once. J was trimmed by 7 bases and V by 8 bases; bases with no gene match: 9. Per germline, CDR1 MDHEN and CDR2 SYDVKM. The CDR3 spans 15 residues. Study-wide points: Matched synovial fluid from ankylosing spondylitis patients was reported to be enriched for disease-linked clones. Seemingly characteristic of ankylosing spondylitis blood was a TCR beta motif consisting of 7 or 8 highly homologous variants. The authors found the disease-linked clones to be CD8+ and relatively rare in peripheral blood.

This receptor was obtained from a male donor with ankylosing spondylitis. The J gene is TRBJ2-1, the V gene TRBV28; TRBD2 agrees at 12 bases. The specimen sequenced was blood, either unsorted or a sorted T cell fraction (not recorded which). The CDR3 loop reads CASLAGGPMKNEQFF. CDR3 DNA: TGTGCCAGCCTAGCGGGAGGGCCGATGAAGAATGAGCAGTTCTTC.